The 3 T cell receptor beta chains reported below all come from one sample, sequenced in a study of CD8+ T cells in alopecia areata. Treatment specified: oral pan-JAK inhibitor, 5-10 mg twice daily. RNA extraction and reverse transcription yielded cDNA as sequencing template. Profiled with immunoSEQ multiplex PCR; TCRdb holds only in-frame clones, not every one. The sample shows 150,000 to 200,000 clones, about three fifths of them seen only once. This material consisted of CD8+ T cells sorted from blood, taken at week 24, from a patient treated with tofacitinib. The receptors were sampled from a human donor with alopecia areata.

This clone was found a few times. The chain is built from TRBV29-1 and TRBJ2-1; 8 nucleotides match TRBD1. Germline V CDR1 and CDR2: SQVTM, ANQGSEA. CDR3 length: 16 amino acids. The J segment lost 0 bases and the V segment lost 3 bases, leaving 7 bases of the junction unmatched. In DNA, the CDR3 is TGCAGCGTTGATGCCCCGGGACAGGACTCCTACAATGAGCAGTTCTTC. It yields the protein CSVDAPGQDSYNEQFF.

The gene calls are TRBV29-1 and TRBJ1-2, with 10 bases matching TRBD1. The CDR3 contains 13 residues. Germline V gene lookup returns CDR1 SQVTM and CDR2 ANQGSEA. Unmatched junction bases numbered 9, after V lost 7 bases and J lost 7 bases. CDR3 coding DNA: TGCAGCGCCGGCGGACAGGGGGAATTTGGCTACACCTTC. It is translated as CSAGGQGEFGYTF. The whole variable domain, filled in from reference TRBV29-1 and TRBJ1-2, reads SAVISQKPSRDICQRGTSLTIQCQVDSQVTMMFWYRQQPGQSLTLIATANQGSEATYESGFVIDKFPISRPNLTFSTLTVSNMSPEDSSIYLCSAGGQGEFGYTFGSGTRLTVV.

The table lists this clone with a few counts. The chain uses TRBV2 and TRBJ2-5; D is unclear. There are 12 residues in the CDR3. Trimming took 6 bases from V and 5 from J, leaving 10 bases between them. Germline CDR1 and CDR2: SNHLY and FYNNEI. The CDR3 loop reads CASRGTKETQYF. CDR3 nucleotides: TGTGCCAGCAGAGGTACCAAGGAGACCCAGTACTTC.